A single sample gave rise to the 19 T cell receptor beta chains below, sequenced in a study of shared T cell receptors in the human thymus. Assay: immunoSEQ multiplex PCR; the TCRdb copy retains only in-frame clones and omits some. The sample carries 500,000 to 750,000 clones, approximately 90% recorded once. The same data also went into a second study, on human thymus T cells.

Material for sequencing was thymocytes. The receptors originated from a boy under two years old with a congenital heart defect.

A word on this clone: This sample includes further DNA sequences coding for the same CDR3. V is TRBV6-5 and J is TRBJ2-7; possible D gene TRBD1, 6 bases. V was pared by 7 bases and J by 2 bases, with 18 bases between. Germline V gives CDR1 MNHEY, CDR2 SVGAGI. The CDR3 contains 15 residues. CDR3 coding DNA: TGTGCCAGCACGAACCCCCGGGACACTCCCTACGAGCAGTACTTC. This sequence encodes CASTNPRDTPYEQYF.

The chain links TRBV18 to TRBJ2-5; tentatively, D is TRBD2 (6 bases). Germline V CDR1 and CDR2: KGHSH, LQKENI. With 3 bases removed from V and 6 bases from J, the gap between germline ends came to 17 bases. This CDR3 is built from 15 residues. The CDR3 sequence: CASSPPTSNSKTQYF. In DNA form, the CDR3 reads TGTGCCAGCTCACCCCCGACTAGTAATTCTAAGACCCAGTACTTC.

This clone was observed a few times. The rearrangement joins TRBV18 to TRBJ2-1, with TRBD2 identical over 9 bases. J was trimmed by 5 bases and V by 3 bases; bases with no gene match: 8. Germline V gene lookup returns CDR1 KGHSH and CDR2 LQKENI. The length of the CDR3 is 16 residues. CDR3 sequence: CASSPLSRLADNEQFF. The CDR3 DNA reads TGTGCCAGCTCACCTCTTTCCCGACTAGCGGACAATGAGCAGTTCTTC. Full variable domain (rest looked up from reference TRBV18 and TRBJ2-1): NAGVMQNPRHLVRRRGQEARLRCSPMKGHSHVYWYRQLPEEGLKFMVYLQKENIIDESGMPKERFSAEFPKEGPSILRIQQVVRGDSAAYFCASSPLSRLADNEQFFGPGTRLTVL.

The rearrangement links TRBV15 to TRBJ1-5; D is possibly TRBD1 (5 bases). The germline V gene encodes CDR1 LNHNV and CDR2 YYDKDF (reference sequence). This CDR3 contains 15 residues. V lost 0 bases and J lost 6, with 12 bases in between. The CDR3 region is CATSRDPGPGQPQHF. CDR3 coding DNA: TGTGCCACCAGCAGAGATCCAGGGCCGGGTCAGCCCCAGCATTTT. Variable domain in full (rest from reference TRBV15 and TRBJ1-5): DAMVIQNPRYQVTQFGKPVTLSCSQTLNHNVMYWYQQKSSQAPKLLFHYYDKDFNNEADTPDNFQSRRPNTSFCFLDIRSPGLGDTAMYLCATSRDPGPGQPQHFGDGTRLSIL.

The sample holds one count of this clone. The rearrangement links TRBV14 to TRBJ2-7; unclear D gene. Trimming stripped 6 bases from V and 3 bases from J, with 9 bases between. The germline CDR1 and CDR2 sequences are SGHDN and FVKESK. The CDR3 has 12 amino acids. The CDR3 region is CASSQSFYEQYF. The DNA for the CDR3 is TGTGCCAGCAGTCAGTCATTCTACGAGCAGTACTTC. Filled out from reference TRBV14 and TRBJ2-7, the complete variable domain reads EAGVTQFPSHSVIEKGQTVTLRCDPISGHDNLYWYRRVMGKEIKFLLHFVKESKQDESGMPNNRFLAERTGGTYSTLKVQPAELEDSGVYFCASSQSFYEQYFGPGTRLTVT.

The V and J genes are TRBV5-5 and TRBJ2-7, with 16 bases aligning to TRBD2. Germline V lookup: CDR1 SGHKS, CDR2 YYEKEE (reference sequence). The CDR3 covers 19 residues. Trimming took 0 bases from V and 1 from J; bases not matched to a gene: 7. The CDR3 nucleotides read TGTGCCAGCAGCTTGGCAACGGGACTAGCGGGAGGGCCTTCCTACGAGCAGTACTTC. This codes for CASSLATGLAGGPSYEQYF.

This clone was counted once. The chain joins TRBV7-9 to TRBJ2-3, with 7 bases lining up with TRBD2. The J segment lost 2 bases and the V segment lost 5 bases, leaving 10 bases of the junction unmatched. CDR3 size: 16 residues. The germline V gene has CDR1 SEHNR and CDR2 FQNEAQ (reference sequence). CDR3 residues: CASSPGGRGFTDTQYF. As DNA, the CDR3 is TGTGCCAGCAGCCCGGGAGGAAGGGGCTTCACAGATACGCAGTATTTT.

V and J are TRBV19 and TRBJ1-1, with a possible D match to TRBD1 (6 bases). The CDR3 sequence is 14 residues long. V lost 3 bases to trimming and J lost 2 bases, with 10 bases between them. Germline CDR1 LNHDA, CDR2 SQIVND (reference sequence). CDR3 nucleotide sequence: TGTGCCAGTAGTATTAGCAGGGGAAACACTGAAGCTTTCTTT. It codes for CASSISRGNTEAFF. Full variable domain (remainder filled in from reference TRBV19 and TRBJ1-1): DGGITQSPKYLFRKEGQNVTLSCEQNLNHDAMYWYRQDPGQGLRLIYYSQIVNDFQKGDIAEGYSVSREKKESFPLTVTSAQKNPTAFYLCASSISRGNTEAFFGQGTRLTVV.

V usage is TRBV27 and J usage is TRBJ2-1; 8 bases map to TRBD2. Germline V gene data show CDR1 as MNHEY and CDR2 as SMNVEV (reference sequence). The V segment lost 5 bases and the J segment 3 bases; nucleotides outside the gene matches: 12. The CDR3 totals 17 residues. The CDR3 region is CASSRGGAGSDYNEQFF. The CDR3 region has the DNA TGTGCCAGCAGTCGGGGGGGCGCCGGGAGCGACTACAATGAGCAGTTCTTC.

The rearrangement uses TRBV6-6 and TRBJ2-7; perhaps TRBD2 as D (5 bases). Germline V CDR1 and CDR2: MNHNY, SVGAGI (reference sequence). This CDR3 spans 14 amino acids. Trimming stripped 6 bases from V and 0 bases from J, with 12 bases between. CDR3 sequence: CASSAGEISYEQYF. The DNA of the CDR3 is TGTGCCAGCAGCGCCGGGGAGATCTCCTACGAGCAGTACTTC.

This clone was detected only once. CDR3 protein: CASSRPRLDLTSTDTQYF. As DNA, the CDR3 is TGTGCCAGCAGTCGCCCCAGACTAGACTTAACTTCCACAGATACGCAGTATTTT. J is TRBJ2-3 and V is TRBV2, with D maybe TRBD2 (6 bases). The V end lost 5 bases, the J end lost 2 bases, and 23 bases lay between the germline ends. Germline lookup yields CDR1 SNHLY and CDR2 FYNNEI. The CDR3 is made up of 18 amino acids.

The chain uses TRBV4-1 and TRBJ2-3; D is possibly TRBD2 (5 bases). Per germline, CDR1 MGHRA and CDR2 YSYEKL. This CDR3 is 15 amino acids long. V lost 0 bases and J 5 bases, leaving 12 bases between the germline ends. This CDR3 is CASSQEREREDTQYF. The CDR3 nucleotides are TGCGCCAGCAGCCAAGAAAGGGAGAGGGAAGATACGCAGTATTTT.

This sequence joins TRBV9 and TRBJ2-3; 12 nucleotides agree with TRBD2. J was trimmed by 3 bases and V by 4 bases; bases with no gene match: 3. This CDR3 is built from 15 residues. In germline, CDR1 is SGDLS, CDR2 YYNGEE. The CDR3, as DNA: TGTGCCAGCAGCCCTGGACTAGCGGGAACAGATACGCAGTATTTT. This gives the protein CASSPGLAGTDTQYF.

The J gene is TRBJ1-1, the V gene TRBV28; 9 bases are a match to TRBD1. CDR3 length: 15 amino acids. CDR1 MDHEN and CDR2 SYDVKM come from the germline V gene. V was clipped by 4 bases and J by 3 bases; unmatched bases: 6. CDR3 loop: CASSSRTGEDTEAFF. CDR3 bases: TGTGCCAGCAGTTCGCGGACAGGGGAGGACACTGAAGCTTTCTTT.

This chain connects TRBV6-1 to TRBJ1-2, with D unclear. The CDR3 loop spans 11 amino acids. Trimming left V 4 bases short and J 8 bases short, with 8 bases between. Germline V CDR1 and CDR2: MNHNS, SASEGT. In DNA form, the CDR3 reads TGTGCCAGCAGTGGAGGAAGGGGCTACACCTTC. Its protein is CASSGGRGYTF.

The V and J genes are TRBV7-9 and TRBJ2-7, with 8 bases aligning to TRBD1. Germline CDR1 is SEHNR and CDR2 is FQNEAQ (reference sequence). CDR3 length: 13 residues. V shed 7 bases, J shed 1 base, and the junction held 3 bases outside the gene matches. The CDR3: CASNGQGSYEQYF. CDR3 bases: TGTGCCAGCAACGGACAGGGATCCTACGAGCAGTACTTC.

The CDR3 is CASGGPLEQYF. CDR3 sequence (DNA): TGTGCCAGCGGCGGGCCTTTGGAGCAGTACTTC. V gene TRBV2 combines with J gene TRBJ2-7, with D possibly being TRBD2 (5 bases). Germline V gives CDR1 SNHLY, CDR2 FYNNEI. V was trimmed by 8 bases and J by 7 bases, leaving 12 bases between them. There are 11 residues in the CDR3.

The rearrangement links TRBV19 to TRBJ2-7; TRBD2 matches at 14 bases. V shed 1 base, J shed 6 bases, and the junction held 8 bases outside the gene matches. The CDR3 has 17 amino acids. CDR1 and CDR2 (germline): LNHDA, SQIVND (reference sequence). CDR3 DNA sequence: TGTGCCAGTAGTATAGGGCGGACCGGACTAGCGGGAGGCGAGCAGTACTTC. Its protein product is CASSIGRTGLAGGEQYF.

The CDR3 nucleotides read TGTGCCAGCAGCCATGAGTTAGGGGAGCTGTTTTTT. This codes for CASSHELGELFF. The V gene is TRBV11-2, the J gene TRBJ2-2; no firm D call. The V gene's germline CDR1 is SGHAT and CDR2 FQNNGV. V dropped 5 bases and J dropped 8 bases, with 9 bases sitting between them. This CDR3 contains 12 residues.